The 2 T cell receptor beta chains below come from one sample, sequenced in a study of CD8 T cells in ankylosing spondylitis. One entry per CDR3 protein results from TCRdb running MiXCR on the 5' RACE reads. Found here are under 400,000 distinct CDR3 sequences, approximately 10% of them singletons; the top ten hold 8% to 9.5%. The sample consisted of blood, either unsorted or a sorted T cell fraction (not recorded which). The receptors stem from a female donor with ankylosing spondylitis or in good health (not recorded which).

The chain has TRBV20-1 and TRBJ2-2; maybe TRBD2 (7 bases). Trimming left V 0 bases short and J 6 bases short, with 8 bases between. Per germline, CDR1 DFQATT and CDR2 SNEGSKA (reference sequence). The CDR3 totals 13 residues. CDR3 DNA: TGCAGTGCTAGAGAAGGGGGGGCCGGGGAGCTGTTTTTT. Protein: CSAREGGAGELFF.

This clonotype was seen many times. This chain joins TRBV12-3 or TRBV12-4 and TRBJ2-4; D is uncertain. This CDR3 is 14 amino acids long. Trimming took 6 bases from V and 0 from J, leaving 9 bases between them. CDR3 amino acids: CASSIYGAKNIQYF. For the CDR3, the DNA is TGTGCCAGCAGCATATACGGAGCCAAAAACATTCAGTACTTC.